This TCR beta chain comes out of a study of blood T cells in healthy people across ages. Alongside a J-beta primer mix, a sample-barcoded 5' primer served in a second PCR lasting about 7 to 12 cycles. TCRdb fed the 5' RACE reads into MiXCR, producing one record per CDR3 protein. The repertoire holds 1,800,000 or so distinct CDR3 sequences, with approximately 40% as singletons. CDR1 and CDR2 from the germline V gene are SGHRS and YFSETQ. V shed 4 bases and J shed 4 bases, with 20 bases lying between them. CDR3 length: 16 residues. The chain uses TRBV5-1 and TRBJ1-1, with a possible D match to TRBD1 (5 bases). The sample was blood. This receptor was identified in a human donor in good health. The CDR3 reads CASSKDWGEVGTEAFF. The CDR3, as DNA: TGCGCCAGCAGCAAGGATTGGGGGGAAGTTGGCACTGAAGCTTTCTTT.